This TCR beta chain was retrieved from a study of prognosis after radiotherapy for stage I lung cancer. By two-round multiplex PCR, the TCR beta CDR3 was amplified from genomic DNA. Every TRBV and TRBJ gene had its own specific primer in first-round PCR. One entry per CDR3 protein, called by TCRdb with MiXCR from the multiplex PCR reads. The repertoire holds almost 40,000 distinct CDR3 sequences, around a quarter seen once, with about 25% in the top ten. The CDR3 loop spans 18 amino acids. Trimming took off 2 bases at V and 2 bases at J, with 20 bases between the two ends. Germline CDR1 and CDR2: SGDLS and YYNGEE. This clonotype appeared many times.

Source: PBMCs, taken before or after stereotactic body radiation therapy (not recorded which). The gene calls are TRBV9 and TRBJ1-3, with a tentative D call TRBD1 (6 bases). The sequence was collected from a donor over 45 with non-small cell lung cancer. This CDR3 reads CASSVTPGAGSAGNTIYF. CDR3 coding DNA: TGTGCCAGCAGCGTTACTCCGGGGGCGGGAAGTGCTGGAAACACCATATATTTT.